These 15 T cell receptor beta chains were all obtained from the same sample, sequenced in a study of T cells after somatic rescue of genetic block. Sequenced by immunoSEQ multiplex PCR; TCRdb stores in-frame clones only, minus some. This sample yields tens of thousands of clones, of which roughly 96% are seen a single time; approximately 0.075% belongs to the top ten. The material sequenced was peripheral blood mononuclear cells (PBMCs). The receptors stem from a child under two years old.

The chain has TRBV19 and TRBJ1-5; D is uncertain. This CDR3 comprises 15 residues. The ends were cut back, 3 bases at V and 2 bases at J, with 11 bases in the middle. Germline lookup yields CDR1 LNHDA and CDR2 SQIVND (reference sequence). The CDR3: CASSIVSPGNQPQHF. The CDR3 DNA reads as TGTGCCAGTAGTATCGTCAGCCCGGGCAATCAGCCCCAGCATTTT.

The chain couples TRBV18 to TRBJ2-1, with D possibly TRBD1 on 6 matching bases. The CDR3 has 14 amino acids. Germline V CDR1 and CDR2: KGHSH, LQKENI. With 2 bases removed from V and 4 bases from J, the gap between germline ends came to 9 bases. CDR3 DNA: TGTGCCAGCTCACCAACAGGGCCTTACAATGAGCAGTTCTTC. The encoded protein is CASSPTGPYNEQFF.

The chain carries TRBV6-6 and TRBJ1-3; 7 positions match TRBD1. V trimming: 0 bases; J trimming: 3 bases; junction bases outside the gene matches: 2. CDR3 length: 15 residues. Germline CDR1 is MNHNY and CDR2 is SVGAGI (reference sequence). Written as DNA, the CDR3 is TGTGCCAGCAGTTACTCGAGGGGGCTTGGAAACACCATATATTTT. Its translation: CASSYSRGLGNTIYF.

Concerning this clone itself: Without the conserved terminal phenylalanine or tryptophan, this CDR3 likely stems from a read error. The DNA of the CDR3 is TGCGCCAGCAGTCGTACAGGTGGCTCCTACGAGCAGTACCTC. Translation: CASSRTGGSYEQYL. V gene TRBV5-1 combines with J gene TRBJ2-7; possible D gene TRBD1, 5 bases. The V gene lost 5 bases and the J gene lost 0 bases, with 12 bases spanning the gap. Germline V gene data show CDR1 as SGHRS and CDR2 as YFSETQ. The CDR3 consists of 14 residues.

CDR3 in amino acids: CASSQEGQGRGEQFF. In DNA, the CDR3 is TGCGCCAGCAGCCAAGAGGGACAGGGGAGGGGTGAGCAGTTCTTC. The V gene is TRBV4-3, the J gene TRBJ2-1, with TRBD1 matching over 10 bases. Germline-derived CDR1 and CDR2 are LGHNA and YSLEER. The CDR3 is made up of 15 amino acids. The J segment lost 9 bases and the V segment lost 0 bases, leaving 5 bases of the junction unmatched.

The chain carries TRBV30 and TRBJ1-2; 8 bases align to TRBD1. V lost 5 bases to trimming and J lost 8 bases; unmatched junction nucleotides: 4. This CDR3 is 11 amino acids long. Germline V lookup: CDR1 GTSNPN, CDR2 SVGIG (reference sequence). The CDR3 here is CAWGQGSGYTF. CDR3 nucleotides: TGTGCCTGGGGACAGGGAAGCGGCTACACCTTC.

The CDR3 DNA sequence: TGTGCCAGCAGCTTGGGGGAAAGCGAGCAGTACTTC. Encoded protein: CASSLGESEQYF. This rearrangement joins TRBV5-5 to TRBJ2-7; no definite D call. CDR1 and CDR2 from the germline V gene are SGHKS and YYEKEE (reference sequence). V lost 0 bases and J lost 6, with 7 bases in between. The CDR3 has 12 amino acids.

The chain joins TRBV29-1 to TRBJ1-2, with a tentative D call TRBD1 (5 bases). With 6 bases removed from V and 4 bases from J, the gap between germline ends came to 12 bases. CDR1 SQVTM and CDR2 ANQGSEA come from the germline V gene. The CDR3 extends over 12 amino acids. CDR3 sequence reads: CSVSDSRYGYTF. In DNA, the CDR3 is TGCAGCGTCTCCGACAGCCGCTATGGCTACACCTTC.

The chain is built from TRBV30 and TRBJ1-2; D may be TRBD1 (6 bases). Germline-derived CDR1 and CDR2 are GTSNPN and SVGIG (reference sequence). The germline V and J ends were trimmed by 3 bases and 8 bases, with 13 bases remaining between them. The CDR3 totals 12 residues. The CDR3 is CAWSTGYGGYTF. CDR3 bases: TGTGCCTGGAGCACAGGGTACGGGGGCTACACCTTC.

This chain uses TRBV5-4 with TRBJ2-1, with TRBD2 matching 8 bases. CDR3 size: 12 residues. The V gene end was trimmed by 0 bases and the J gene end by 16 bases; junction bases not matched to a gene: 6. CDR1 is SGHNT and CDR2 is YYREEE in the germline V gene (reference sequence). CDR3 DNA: TGTGCCAGCAGCTTGGATAGCGGGATCCGATTCTTC. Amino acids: CASSLDSGIRFF.

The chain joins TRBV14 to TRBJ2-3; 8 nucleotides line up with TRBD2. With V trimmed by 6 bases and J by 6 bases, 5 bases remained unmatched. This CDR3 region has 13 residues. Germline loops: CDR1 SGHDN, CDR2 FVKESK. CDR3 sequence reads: CASRRTSWDTQYF. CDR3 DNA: TGTGCCAGCAGGAGGACTAGCTGGGATACGCAGTATTTT.

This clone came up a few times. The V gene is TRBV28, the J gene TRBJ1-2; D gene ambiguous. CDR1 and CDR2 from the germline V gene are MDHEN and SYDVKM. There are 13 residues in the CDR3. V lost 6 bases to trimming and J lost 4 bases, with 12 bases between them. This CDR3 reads CASRPHGPYGYTF. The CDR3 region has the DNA TGTGCCAGCAGACCCCACGGACCCTATGGCTACACCTTC.

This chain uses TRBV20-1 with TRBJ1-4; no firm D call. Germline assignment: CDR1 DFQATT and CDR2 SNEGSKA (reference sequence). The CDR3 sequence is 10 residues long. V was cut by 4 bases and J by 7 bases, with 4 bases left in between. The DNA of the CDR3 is TGCAGTGCTATTGGTGAAAAACTGTTTTTT. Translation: CSAIGEKLFF.

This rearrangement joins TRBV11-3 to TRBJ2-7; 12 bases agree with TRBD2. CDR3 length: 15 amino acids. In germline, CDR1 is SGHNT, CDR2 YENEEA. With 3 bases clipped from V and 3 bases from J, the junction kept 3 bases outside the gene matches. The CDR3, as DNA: TGTGCCAGCAGCTTCCCTAGCGGGAGGGACTACGAGCAGTACTTC. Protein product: CASSFPSGRDYEQYF.

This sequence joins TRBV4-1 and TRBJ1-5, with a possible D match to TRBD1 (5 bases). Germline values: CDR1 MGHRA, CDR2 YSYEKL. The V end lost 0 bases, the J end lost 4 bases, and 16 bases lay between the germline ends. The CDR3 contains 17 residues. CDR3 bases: TGCGCCAGCAGCCAAGAACCGGGCAGGGCCGTAAATCAGCCCCAGCATTTT. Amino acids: CASSQEPGRAVNQPQHF.